The T cell receptor beta chain described here comes from a study of control samples from healthy donors and cancer patients. The germline V and J ends were trimmed by 0 bases and 6 bases, with 18 bases remaining between them. The CDR3 covers 17 residues. The V gene's germline CDR1 is MGHRA and CDR2 YSYEKL. This table comes from immunoSEQ multiplex PCR, and its TCRdb copy is limited to in-frame clones, with some not included. Of about 63,000 clones listed, approximately 87% are singletons. Sequencing was performed on PBMCs. V gene TRBV4-1 combines with J gene TRBJ1-5; weak D call: TRBD1 (6 bases). This TCR was sampled from a woman in her sixties or seventies with lung cancer. The CDR3 DNA is TGCGCCAGCAGCCAAGAGGTTTCAGGGGCCTGGGTTCAGCCCCAGCATTTT. Protein: CASSQEVSGAWVQPQHF.